The 18 T cell receptor beta chains below come from one sample, sequenced in a study of T cells in Graves' hyperthyroidism and ophthalmopathy. The CDR3 regions of TCR beta were amplified from RNA transcripts. Researchers ran a first-round RT-PCR on the TCR CDR3 using the HTBI primer set. Using its own MiXCR run on the multiplex PCR reads, TCRdb lists one record per CDR3 protein. The sample includes hundreds of thousands of distinct CDR3 sequences, just under 45% of them seen just once. Sequenced material: peripheral blood or thyroid tissue (not recorded which). Receptor source: an adult man with Graves' disease, either hyperthyroidism or ophthalmopathy (not recorded which).

The chain recombines TRBV2 with TRBJ1-4; D might be TRBD1 (6 bases). V lost 9 bases, J lost 8 bases, and 16 bases lay in between. CDR3 size: 13 residues. Germline CDR1 and CDR2: SNHLY and FYNNEI. The CDR3 DNA reads TGTGCCAGTTACAGGGTAGATGGAGAAAAACTGTTTTTT. Translating it yields CASYRVDGEKLFF.

This clonotype has just a few counts. The chain combines TRBV9 with TRBJ1-4, with a tentative D call TRBD1 (6 bases). CDR3 size: 16 residues. CDR1 is SGDLS and CDR2 is YYNGEE in the germline V gene. V lost 0 bases, J lost 2 bases, and 11 bases lay in between. The CDR3 DNA reads TGTGCCAGCAGCGTAGGTTTGAGGGGGACTAATGAAAAACTGTTTTTT. Its protein product is CASSVGLRGTNEKLFF. Full variable domain (remainder filled in from reference TRBV9 and TRBJ1-4): DSGVTQTPKHLITATGQRVTLRCSPRSGDLSVYWYQQSLDQGLQFLIQYYNGEERAKGNILERFSAQQFPDLHSELNLSSLELGDSALYFCASSVGLRGTNEKLFFGSGTQLSVL.

This chain joins TRBV3-1 and TRBJ2-3; 10 bases match TRBD1. J gave up 2 bases and V 5 bases, and 7 bases lay outside the gene matches. CDR3 size: 16 residues. CDR1 is LGHDT and CDR2 is YNNKEL in the germline V gene (reference sequence). The CDR3: CASSEGTGVYTDTQYF. CDR3 DNA: TGTGCCAGCAGCGAAGGGACAGGGGTTTACACAGATACGCAGTATTTT.

Ten or more counts support this clonotype. The J gene is TRBJ1-1, the V gene TRBV2; maybe TRBD1 (5 bases). Trimming cost V 8 bases and J 4 bases, with 20 bases left between them. The CDR3 totals 15 residues. CDR1 is SNHLY, CDR2 FYNNEI, per germline. The CDR3 DNA reads TGTGCCAGCGATCTCCAGGGAGGGTGGAGCACTGAAGCTTTCTTT. Amino acid sequence: CASDLQGGWSTEAFF.

This clonotype has a count of ten or more. This chain joins TRBV6-5 and TRBJ1-6; D is unresolved. Germline values: CDR1 MNHEY, CDR2 SVGAGI. The ends were cut back, 5 bases at V and 11 bases at J, with 10 bases in the middle. CDR3 length: 12 residues. The CDR3 DNA sequence: TGTGCCAGCAGTGCTGACCCGGCACCCCTCCACTTT. Translation: CASSADPAPLHF.

The rearrangement uses TRBV20-1 and TRBJ2-7; 7 nucleotides match TRBD1. The CDR3 has 14 residues. Germline V gene sequence: CDR1 DFQATT, CDR2 SNEGSKA (reference sequence). J was trimmed by 3 bases and V by 0 bases; bases with no gene match: 5. The CDR3 sequence is CSARDRGQNYEQYF. The CDR3 DNA is TGCAGTGCTAGAGATCGGGGACAGAACTACGAGCAGTACTTC.

The CDR3 nucleotides read TGTGCCAGCACCCGGACAGGGTCGAGTCAGCCCCAGCATTTT. Translating gives CASTRTGSSQPQHF. This chain connects TRBV7-9 to TRBJ1-5, with TRBD1 matching over 8 bases. There are 14 residues in the CDR3. Germline loops: CDR1 SEHNR, CDR2 FQNEAQ (reference sequence). Trimming removed 7 bases from V and 6 bases from J; junction bases left unmatched: 8.

This clonotype has only a few counts. As DNA, the CDR3 is TGTGCCAGCAGCCCCAGGGACAGGGGGCCAAAGACCCAGTACTTC. Translation gives CASSPRDRGPKTQYF. The chain links TRBV2 to TRBJ2-5; 12 bases match TRBD1. The CDR3 totals 15 residues. With V trimmed by 6 bases and J by 6 bases, 8 bases remained unmatched. CDR1 is SNHLY and CDR2 is FYNNEI in the germline V gene.

The rearrangement links TRBV10-3 to TRBJ2-7, with D possibly matching TRBD1 (5 bases). Looked up from germline, CDR1 is ENHRY and CDR2 is SYGVKD. CDR3 length: 13 residues. Trimming removed 6 bases from V and 1 base from J, with 10 bases in between. The CDR3 loop is CAIRSQGSYEQYF. Written as DNA, the CDR3 is TGTGCCATCAGAAGCCAGGGATCCTACGAGCAGTACTTC.

On this clonotype: A clone one base away is much larger, so this may be a read error. The chain couples TRBV29-1 to TRBJ1-2; 11 bases align to TRBD1. The germline V gene has CDR1 SQVTM and CDR2 ANQGSEA. Trimming took 7 bases from V and 4 from J; bases not matched to a gene: 2. The CDR3 has 12 amino acids. The CDR3 coding sequence is TGCAGCGGGGACAGGGGGGGCTATGGCTACACCTTC. As protein: CSGDRGGYGYTF.

The V and J genes are TRBV9 and TRBJ2-7; TRBD2 matches at 13 bases. The CDR3 is made up of 19 amino acids. Germline CDR1 SGDLS, CDR2 YYNGEE. J gave up 1 base and V 0 bases, and 10 bases lay outside the gene matches. In nucleotides, the CDR3 is TGTGCCAGCAGCGTAGCGGGGACTAGCGGGAACACGGGTTCCTACGAGCAGTACTTC. This translates into CASSVAGTSGNTGSYEQYF.

J is TRBJ2-7 and V is TRBV2, with TRBD1 as a possible D gene (6 bases). CDR3 size: 12 residues. V lost 4 bases to trimming and J lost 9 bases, with 13 bases between them. The germline V gene has CDR1 SNHLY and CDR2 FYNNEI. This CDR3 is CASSAATRGQYF. As DNA, the CDR3 is TGTGCCAGCAGTGCTGCTACCAGGGGGCAGTACTTC.

This chain links TRBV7-2 with TRBJ2-2, with 11 bases identical to TRBD1. With V trimmed by 4 bases and J by 5 bases, 3 bases remained unmatched. This CDR3 spans 15 amino acids. CDR1 SGHTA and CDR2 FQGNSA come from the germline V gene. CDR3 in DNA: TGTGCCAGCAGCTCCGGGACAGGGGGGACCGGGGAGCTGTTTTTT. This sequence encodes CASSSGTGGTGELFF.

DNA of the CDR3: TGTGCCAGCTCACAACAGTACACTGAAGCTTTCTTT. It specifies CASSQQYTEAFF. The chain links TRBV25-1 to TRBJ1-1; D is ambiguous. The V gene's germline CDR1 is MGHDK and CDR2 SYGVNS. V shed 8 bases and J shed 3 bases, with 10 bases lying between them. The CDR3 has 12 residues. Full variable domain (remainder filled in from reference TRBV25-1 and TRBJ1-1): EADIYQTPRYLVIGTGKKITLECSQTMGHDKMYWYQQDPGMELHLIHYSYGVNSTEKGDLSSESTVSRIRTEHFPLTLESARPSHTSQYLCASSQQYTEAFFGQGTRLTVV.

In its sample, this clonotype was seen many times. This sequence joins TRBV7-9 and TRBJ2-7; 10 bases map to TRBD1. The germline V gene has CDR1 SEHNR and CDR2 FQNEAQ (reference sequence). This CDR3 comprises 13 residues. V trimming: 5 bases; J trimming: 7 bases; junction bases outside the gene matches: 5. This CDR3 reads CASSPRQGAEQYF. DNA for the CDR3: TGTGCCAGCAGCCCAAGACAGGGGGCAGAGCAGTACTTC.

The V and J genes are TRBV7-9 and TRBJ2-7, with D unresolved. Trimming stripped 9 bases from V and 3 bases from J, with 15 bases between. Germline lookup yields CDR1 SEHNR and CDR2 FQNEAQ (reference sequence). The length of the CDR3 is 13 residues. CDR3 protein: CASSPGMDYEQYF. The CDR3 DNA reads TGTGCCAGTAGTCCGGGCATGGACTACGAGCAGTACTTC.

This clonotype has a count of ten or more. The gene calls are TRBV7-9 and TRBJ2-7, with unresolved D. The germline V and J ends were trimmed by 5 bases and 0 bases, with 8 bases remaining between them. Germline V CDR1 and CDR2: SEHNR, FQNEAQ (reference sequence). The CDR3 totals 13 residues. CDR3 coding DNA: TGTGCCAGCAGCGGCGTCAACTCCTACGAGCAGTACTTC. Protein sequence: CASSGVNSYEQYF.

This clonotype has ten or more counts. The chain combines TRBV12-3 or TRBV12-4 with TRBJ1-5, with D possibly matching TRBD1 (6 bases). Trimming removed 5 bases at V and 7 bases at J, with 9 bases between. The CDR3 has 12 residues. The CDR3 nucleotides read TGTGCCAGCAGTCCAGGGGAGCAGCCCCAGCATTTT. This translates into CASSPGEQPQHF.